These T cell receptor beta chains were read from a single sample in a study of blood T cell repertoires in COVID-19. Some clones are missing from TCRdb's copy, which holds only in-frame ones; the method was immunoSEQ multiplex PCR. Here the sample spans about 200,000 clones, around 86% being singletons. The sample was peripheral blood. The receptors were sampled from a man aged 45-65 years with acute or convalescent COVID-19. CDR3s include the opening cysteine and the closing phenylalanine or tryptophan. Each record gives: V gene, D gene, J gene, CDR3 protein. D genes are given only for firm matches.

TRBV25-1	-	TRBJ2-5	CASGLAETQYF
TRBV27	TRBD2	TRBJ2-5	CASSLKGGLAASWETQYF
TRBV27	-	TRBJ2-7	CASSLGRNYEQYF
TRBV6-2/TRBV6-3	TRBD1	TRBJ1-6	CASSPVTGVANSPLHF
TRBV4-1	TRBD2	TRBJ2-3	CASSQDASGGAVADTQYF
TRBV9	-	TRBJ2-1	CASSPGFDEQFF
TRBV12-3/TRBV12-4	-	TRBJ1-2	CASSLRGYGYTF
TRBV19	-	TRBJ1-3	CASSISARTSGNTIYF
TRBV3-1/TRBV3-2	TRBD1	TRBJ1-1	CASSPGTGVNTEAFF
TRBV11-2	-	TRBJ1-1	CASSLEDLAGGEAFF